This T cell receptor beta chain is from a study of T cells in Graves' hyperthyroidism and ophthalmopathy. About the research overall: Peripheral blood was drawn at first diagnosis, prior to all treatment.

There are 15 residues in the CDR3. Germline V gene lookup returns CDR1 MNHEY and CDR2 SVGEGT. V gave up 6 bases and J gave up 1 base, with 15 bases separating them. Diagnoses were made from clinical symptoms, serum measures (thyroxine and TRAb), thyroid ultrasound and orbital computed tomography. The CDR3 regions of TCR beta were amplified from RNA transcripts. The HTBI primer set served for first-round RT-PCR of the TCR CDR3. One entry per CDR3 protein, called by TCRdb with MiXCR from the multiplex PCR reads. Of about 570,000 distinct CDR3 sequences in the sample, 13% to 15% were seen once. The sequence was obtained from a woman in her thirties or forties with Graves' hyperthyroidism. The J gene is TRBJ2-5, the V gene TRBV6-2 or TRBV6-3, with D tentatively TRBD2 (6 bases). Sequencing input: blood. CDR3 sequence reads: CASREGAELQETQYF. The CDR3 DNA reads TGTGCCAGCAGGGAGGGCGCGGAGCTCCAAGAGACCCAGTACTTC.